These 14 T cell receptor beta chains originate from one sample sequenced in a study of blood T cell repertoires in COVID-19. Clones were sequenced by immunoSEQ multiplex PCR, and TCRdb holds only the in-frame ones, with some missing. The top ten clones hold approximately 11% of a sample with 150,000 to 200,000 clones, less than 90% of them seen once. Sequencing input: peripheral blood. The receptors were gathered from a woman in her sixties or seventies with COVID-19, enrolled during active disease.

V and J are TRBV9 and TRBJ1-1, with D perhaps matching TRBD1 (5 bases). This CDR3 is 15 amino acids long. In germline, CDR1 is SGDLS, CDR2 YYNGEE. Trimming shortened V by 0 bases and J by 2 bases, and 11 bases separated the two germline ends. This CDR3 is CASSVATGLNTEAFF. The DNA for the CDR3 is TGTGCCAGCAGCGTAGCTACAGGATTAAACACTGAAGCTTTCTTT.

The CDR3 DNA is TGTGCCAGCAGCTTATTACTTGGACAGGGCTGGACTGAAGCTTTCTTT. It translates to CASSLLLGQGWTEAFF. This chain connects TRBV7-8 to TRBJ1-1, with 8 positions matching TRBD1. V lost 2 bases and J lost 5; bases outside the gene matches: 10. CDR1 SGHVS and CDR2 FQNEAQ come from the germline V gene. The CDR3 is 16 amino acids.

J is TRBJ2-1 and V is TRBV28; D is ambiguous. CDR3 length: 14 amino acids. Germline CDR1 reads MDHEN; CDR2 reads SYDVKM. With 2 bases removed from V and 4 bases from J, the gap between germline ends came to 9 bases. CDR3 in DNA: TGTGCCAGCAGTTTAGGGCCTACTTACAATGAGCAGTTCTTC. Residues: CASSLGPTYNEQFF.

The CDR3 sequence: CASSGTGGGQPQHF. The DNA of the CDR3 is TGTGCCAGCAGCGGGACAGGGGGCGGCCAGCCCCAGCATTTT. The chain carries TRBV2 and TRBJ1-5, with 12 bases fitting TRBD1. CDR3 length: 14 amino acids. From germline, CDR1 is SNHLY and CDR2 FYNNEI. V shed 6 bases and J 7 bases; nucleotides not matched to a gene: 4.

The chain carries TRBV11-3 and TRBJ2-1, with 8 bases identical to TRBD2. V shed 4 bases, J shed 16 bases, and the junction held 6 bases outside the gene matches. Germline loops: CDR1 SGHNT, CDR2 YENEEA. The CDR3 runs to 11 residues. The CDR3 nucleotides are TGTGCCAGCAGCTCCGGGACTAGAAGTTTCTTC. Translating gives CASSSGTRSFF.

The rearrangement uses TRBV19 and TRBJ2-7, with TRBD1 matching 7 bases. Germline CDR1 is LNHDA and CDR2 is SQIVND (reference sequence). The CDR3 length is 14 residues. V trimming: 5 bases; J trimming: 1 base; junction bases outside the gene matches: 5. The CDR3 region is CASSWDSSSYEQYF. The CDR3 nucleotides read TGTGCCAGTAGTTGGGACAGTAGTTCCTACGAGCAGTACTTC.

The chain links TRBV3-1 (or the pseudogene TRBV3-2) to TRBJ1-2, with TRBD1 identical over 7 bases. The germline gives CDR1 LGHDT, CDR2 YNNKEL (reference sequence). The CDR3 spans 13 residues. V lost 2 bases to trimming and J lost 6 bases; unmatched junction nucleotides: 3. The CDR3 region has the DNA TGTGCCAGCAGCCAAATCAGGGGGGATGGCTACACCTTC. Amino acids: CASSQIRGDGYTF.

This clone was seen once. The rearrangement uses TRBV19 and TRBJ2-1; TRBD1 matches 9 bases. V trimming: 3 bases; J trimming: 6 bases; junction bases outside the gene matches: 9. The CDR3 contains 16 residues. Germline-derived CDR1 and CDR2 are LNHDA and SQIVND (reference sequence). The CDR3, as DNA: TGTGCCAGTAGTATGACGGTCGGGACAGGGACCAATGAGCAGTTCTTC. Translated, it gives CASSMTVGTGTNEQFF.

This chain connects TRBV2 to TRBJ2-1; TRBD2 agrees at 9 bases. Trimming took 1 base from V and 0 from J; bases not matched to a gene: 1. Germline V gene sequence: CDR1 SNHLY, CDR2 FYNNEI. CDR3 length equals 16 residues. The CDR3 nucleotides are TGTGCCAGCAGTGAAGGTAGCGGGGGCTCCTACAATGAGCAGTTCTTC. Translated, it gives CASSEGSGGSYNEQFF.

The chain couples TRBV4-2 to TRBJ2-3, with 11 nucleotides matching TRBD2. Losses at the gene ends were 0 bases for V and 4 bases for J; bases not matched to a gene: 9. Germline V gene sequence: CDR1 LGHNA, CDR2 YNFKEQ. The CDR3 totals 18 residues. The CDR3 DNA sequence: TGTGCCAGCAGCCAAGATCGCCGGGGACTAGCGGCCCCAGATACGCAGTATTTT. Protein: CASSQDRRGLAAPDTQYF.

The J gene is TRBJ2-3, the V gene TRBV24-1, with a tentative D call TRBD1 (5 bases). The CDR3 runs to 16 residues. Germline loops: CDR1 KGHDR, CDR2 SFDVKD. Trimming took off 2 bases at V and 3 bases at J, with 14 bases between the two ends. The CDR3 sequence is CATSDSRRVRTDTQYF. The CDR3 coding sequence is TGTGCCACCAGTGATTCCCGCAGGGTCAGGACAGATACGCAGTATTTT.

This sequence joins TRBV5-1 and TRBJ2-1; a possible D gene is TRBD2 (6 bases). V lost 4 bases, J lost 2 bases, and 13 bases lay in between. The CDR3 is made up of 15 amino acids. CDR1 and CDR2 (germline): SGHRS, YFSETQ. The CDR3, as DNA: TGCGCCAGCAGCCCGCGGGCGGGGACCTACAATGAGCAGTTCTTC. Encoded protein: CASSPRAGTYNEQFF.

The CDR3 nucleotides read TGCGCCAGCAGTGAGATGGCAATAGCGGGAGGGGGGGGAGAAAACATTCAGTACTTC. It codes for CASSEMAIAGGGGENIQYF. The rearrangement uses TRBV10-1 and TRBJ2-4; 11 nucleotides line up with TRBD2. CDR1 and CDR2 (germline): WNHNN, SYGVQD (reference sequence). This CDR3 has 19 amino acids. V gave up 2 bases and J gave up 5 bases; unmatched junction bases: 14.

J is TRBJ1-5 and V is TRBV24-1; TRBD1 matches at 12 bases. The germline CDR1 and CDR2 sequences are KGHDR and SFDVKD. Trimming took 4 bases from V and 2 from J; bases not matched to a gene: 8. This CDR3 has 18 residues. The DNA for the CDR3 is TGTGCCACCAGTGACTCGCTTGGGACAGGGGGCGGCAATCAGCCCCAGCATTTT. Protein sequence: CATSDSLGTGGGNQPQHF.